What follows describes a single T cell receptor beta chain. Antigen unknown. The data were taken from a study of radiation and T cells in renal cell carcinoma. Background on the study: Nephrectomy followed 15 Gy stereotactic body radiation by 4 weeks.

Per the germline V gene, CDR1 is SGHDT and CDR2 is YYEEEE. The CDR3 has 13 amino acids. The germline V and J ends were trimmed by 4 bases and 6 bases, with 13 bases remaining between them. Stated time point: baseline pretreatment blood. Sample treatment: 15 Gy SBRT to primary tumor, nephrectomy 4 weeks later. General observations from the study: From baseline, blood top tumor clonotypes peaked at 2 weeks post-radiation. Baseline intratumoral clonotype presence is unknown without pretreatment biopsies.

Assay used: immunoSEQ multiplex PCR; TCRdb lists only in-frame clones, some missing. The sample carries 20,000 to 25,000 clones, nearly 80% recorded once. The starting material was blood, obtained from a patient whose treatment included radiotherapy and nephrectomy. The chain carries TRBV5-6 and TRBJ1-2; D may be TRBD1 (6 bases). The clonotype was recovered from a man in his 60s with renal cell carcinoma. In DNA, the CDR3 is TGTGCCAGCAGCCAAGGGACAATCGATGGCTACACCTTC. Its translation is CASSQGTIDGYTF. The variable domain in full, completed from reference TRBV5-6 and TRBJ1-2, reads DAGVTQSPTHLIKTRGQQVTLRCSPKSGHDTVSWYQQALGQGPQFIFQYYEEEERQRGNFPDRFSGHQFPNYSSELNVNALLLGDSALYLCASSQGTIDGYTFGSGTRLTVV.